Below, 30 T cell receptor beta chains from the same sample are listed, as sequenced in a study of human T cells and chemical hapten exposure. In TCRdb, the RACE reads were re-called with MiXCR into one record per CDR3 protein. Of 82,000 or so distinct CDR3 sequences in the sample, 10% to 15% are singletons; the top ten hold roughly 5.9%. Noted time point: patch test 3, about 24 weeks after DPC sensitization. The treatment: therapeutic diphenylcyclopropenone sensitization with weekly scalp DPC. The starting material was whole blood, obtained in connection with sensitization to the hapten diphenylcyclopropenone (DPC). Receptor source: a woman between 45 and 60 years old with alopecia areata. Some clones in this sample may be carry-over from other donors' samples.

This clonotype has a count of ten or more. The chain recombines TRBV5-8 with TRBJ2-1; the D is unclear. The germline gives CDR1 SGHTS, CDR2 YDEGEE. With 2 bases removed from V and 10 bases from J, the gap between germline ends came to 1 base. CDR3 length equals 9 residues. Here the CDR3 reads CASSFEQFF. The DNA for the CDR3 is TGTGCCAGCAGCTTCGAGCAGTTCTTC.

This clonotype has only a few counts. The chain employs TRBV5-1 and TRBJ1-5; D gene ambiguous. The CDR3 sequence is 15 residues long. CDR1 and CDR2 from the germline V gene are SGHRS and YFSETQ. Between the trimmed V and J ends, which lost 0 bases and 0 bases, there was a span of 7 bases. The CDR3 protein is CASSLDQASNQPQHF. The CDR3 DNA sequence: TGCGCCAGCAGCTTGGATCAGGCTAGCAATCAGCCCCAGCATTTT.

This clonotype turned up a few times. The J gene is TRBJ2-3, the V gene TRBV9; TRBD2 agrees at 11 bases. Looked up from germline, CDR1 is SGDLS and CDR2 is YYNGEE. There are 15 residues in the CDR3. V trimming: 3 bases; J trimming: 3 bases; junction bases outside the gene matches: 3. The CDR3 region is CASSGSSGRTDTQYF. For the CDR3, the DNA is TGTGCCAGCAGCGGATCTAGCGGGAGGACAGATACGCAGTATTTT. Full variable domain (missing parts from reference TRBV9 and TRBJ2-3): DSGVTQTPKHLITATGQRVTLRCSPRSGDLSVYWYQQSLDQGLQFLIQYYNGEERAKGNILERFSAQQFPDLHSELNLSSLELGDSALYFCASSGSSGRTDTQYFGPGTRLTVL.

This clonotype was recorded at least ten times. The chain links TRBV13 to TRBJ2-7; D gene uncertain. Germline V lookup: CDR1 PRHDT, CDR2 FYEKMQ (reference sequence). The CDR3 runs to 12 residues. Trimming cost V 4 bases and J 6 bases, with 10 bases left between them. The CDR3 region is CASSSYTSEQYF. The DNA for the CDR3 is TGTGCCAGCAGCTCCTATACGTCCGAGCAGTACTTC.

This clonotype has just a few counts. V gene TRBV5-5 combines with J gene TRBJ2-2; D perhaps matches TRBD1 (6 bases). This CDR3 has 16 amino acids. Germline CDR1 reads SGHKS; CDR2 reads YYEKEE (reference sequence). Deletions cut 0 bases from V and 5 bases from J, with 14 bases between. The CDR3 DNA reads TGTGCCAGCAGCTTGGCCCCCCCACAGGGAACCGGGGAGCTGTTTTTT. Encoded protein: CASSLAPPQGTGELFF. The full variable domain, in which reference TRBV5-5 and TRBJ2-2 provide the parts outside the CDR3, is DAGVTQSPTHLIKTRGQQVTLRCSPISGHKSVSWYQQVLGQGPQFIFQYYEKEERGRGNFPDRFSARQFPNYSSELNVNALLLGDSALYLCASSLAPPQGTGELFFGEGSRLTVL.

The CDR3 DNA is TGTGCCAGCAAAGAGTCGGGGGCTAACTATGGCTACACCTTC. Translated, it gives CASKESGANYGYTF. V is TRBV6-5 and J is TRBJ1-2; D is possibly TRBD1 (5 bases). The CDR3 covers 14 residues. Between the trimmed V and J ends, which lost 7 bases and 0 bases, there was a span of 12 bases. CDR1 and CDR2 from the germline V gene are MNHEY and SVGAGI.

The chain employs TRBV6-2 or TRBV6-3 and TRBJ2-7, with no clear D. The CDR3 length is 13 residues. The germline V gene has CDR1 MNHEY and CDR2 SVGEGT. V dropped 0 bases and J dropped 0 bases, with 3 bases sitting between them. CDR3 loop: CASSYSTSYEQYF. In DNA form, the CDR3 reads TGTGCCAGCAGTTACTCGACCTCCTACGAGCAGTACTTC.

The chain carries TRBV30 and TRBJ1-1; maybe TRBD1 (6 bases). This CDR3 has 13 residues. The V and J ends lost 3 bases and 8 bases respectively, with 16 bases between them. From germline, CDR1 is GTSNPN and CDR2 SVGIG (reference sequence). The CDR3 region has the DNA TGTGCCTGGAGGGAGGTATCGACAGGAGAAGCTTTCTTT. Residues: CAWREVSTGEAFF.

This clonotype was detected only a few times. The rearrangement links TRBV6-5 to TRBJ2-2; a possible D gene is TRBD1 (6 bases). This CDR3 has 14 amino acids. Germline CDR1 and CDR2: MNHEY and SVGAGI. Trimming removed 6 bases from V and 0 bases from J, with 8 bases in between. DNA of the CDR3: TGTGCCAGCAGAACAGGGCCGAACACCGGGGAGCTGTTTTTT. Protein: CASRTGPNTGELFF.

In this sample, this clonotype turned up many times. This rearrangement joins TRBV7-3 to TRBJ2-3, with TRBD2 as a possible D gene (6 bases). CDR1 and CDR2 from the germline V gene are SGHTA and FQGTGA. This CDR3 has 15 amino acids. The V end lost 1 base, the J end lost 0 bases, and 8 bases lay between the germline ends. This CDR3 reads CASSLSGISTDTQYF. CDR3 DNA: TGTGCCAGCAGCTTAAGCGGGATAAGCACAGATACGCAGTATTTT.

The CDR3 DNA follows: TGTGCCAGCAGCCTGGGAATTAGCGGGAGAAAATCAGATACGCAGTATTTT. The encoded protein is CASSLGISGRKSDTQYF. This chain joins TRBV12-3 or TRBV12-4 and TRBJ2-3; 9 bases fit TRBD2. The CDR3 consists of 17 residues. Trimming removed 6 bases from V and 4 bases from J; junction bases left unmatched: 14.

This clonotype was counted many times. The J gene is TRBJ2-2, the V gene TRBV14; possible D gene TRBD1, 6 bases. The CDR3 sequence is 16 residues long. Germline values: CDR1 SGHDN, CDR2 FVKESK. V was pared by 0 bases and J by 8 bases, with 16 bases between. CDR3: CASSQDLPDRGGELFF. In DNA form, the CDR3 reads TGTGCCAGCAGCCAAGATCTCCCGGACAGAGGGGGGGAGCTGTTTTTT.

This clonotype has ten or more counts. The rearrangement links TRBV29-1 to TRBJ1-5; no firm D call. Trimming took off 4 bases at V and 6 bases at J, with 13 bases between the two ends. This CDR3 has 13 residues. In germline, CDR1 is SQVTM, CDR2 ANQGSEA. CDR3 DNA sequence: TGCAGCGTTGCCGCAGGTTGGTCTCAGCCCCAGCATTTT. Translation gives CSVAAGWSQPQHF.

V and J are TRBV4-2 and TRBJ2-3, with 14 bases that match TRBD2. The ends lost 4 bases at V and 3 bases at J; junction bases unmatched: 12. Per the germline V gene, CDR1 is LGHNA and CDR2 is YNFKEQ. The length of the CDR3 is 19 residues. CDR3 protein: CASSPGTSGRIGGTDTQYF. CDR3 DNA sequence: TGTGCCAGCAGCCCTGGGACTAGCGGGAGAATTGGCGGGACAGATACGCAGTATTTT.

This clonotype was recorded at least ten times. The chain carries TRBV5-1 and TRBJ1-2, with D perhaps matching TRBD1 (5 bases). Germline CDR1 is SGHRS and CDR2 is YFSETQ. CDR3 length: 14 amino acids. Between the trimmed V and J ends, which lost 4 bases and 5 bases, there was a span of 15 bases. CDR3 DNA: TGCGCCAGCAGCGGAGAGACAGAGATGTATGGCTACACCTTC. Residues: CASSGETEMYGYTF.

This clonotype has a count of ten or more. This chain links TRBV3-1 with TRBJ2-2; no definite D call. The ends were cut back, 5 bases at V and 4 bases at J, with 11 bases in the middle. From germline, CDR1 is LGHDT and CDR2 YNNKEL (reference sequence). The CDR3 has 14 residues. CDR3: CASSSGAITGELFF. The DNA for the CDR3 is TGTGCCAGCAGCTCAGGAGCAATCACCGGGGAGCTGTTTTTT.

V is TRBV7-6 and J is TRBJ2-7; TRBD1 matches at 9 bases. The CDR3 runs 14 residues. With V trimmed by 5 bases and J by 6 bases, 8 bases remained unmatched. The germline CDR1 and CDR2 sequences are SGHVS and FNYEAQ. The CDR3 loop is CASSQGTGWVEQYF. Written as DNA, the CDR3 is TGTGCCAGCAGCCAAGGGACAGGGTGGGTCGAGCAGTACTTC.

This CDR3 reads CASSALAGGGTDTQYF. CDR3 nucleotides: TGTGCCAGCAGTGCTCTAGCGGGAGGAGGCACAGATACGCAGTATTTT. The chain recombines TRBV6-4 with TRBJ2-3, with TRBD2 identical over 11 bases. From germline, CDR1 is MRHNA and CDR2 SNTAGT. The ends lost 4 bases at V and 1 base at J; junction bases unmatched: 4. The CDR3 extends over 16 amino acids.

This rearrangement joins TRBV7-9 to TRBJ2-1; TRBD2 agrees at 9 bases. CDR1 SEHNR and CDR2 FQNEAQ come from the germline V gene (reference sequence). This CDR3 is 15 amino acids long. The V and J ends lost 5 bases and 8 bases, in that order; junction bases with no gene match: 10. CDR3 nucleotide sequence: TGTGCCAGCAGCCCCTTAGCGGGGGAGGTGCATGAGCAGTTCTTC. This gives the protein CASSPLAGEVHEQFF.

The table lists this clonotype with many counts. CDR3 bases: TGTGCCAGCAGCTCTATATTAACCGGACAGGGAGGAGGCTACACCTTC. Translation: CASSSILTGQGGGYTF. V is TRBV5-5 and J is TRBJ1-2; 8 nucleotides agree with TRBD1. Germline V gene data show CDR1 as SGHKS and CDR2 as YYEKEE (reference sequence). The CDR3 is 16 residues long. Trimming cost V 3 bases and J 8 bases; bases outside gene matches: 15.

This clonotype showed up many times. The V and J genes are TRBV28 and TRBJ1-5, with D perhaps matching TRBD1 (5 bases). The V gene lost 6 bases and the J gene lost 7 bases, with 13 bases spanning the gap. Per germline, CDR1 MDHEN and CDR2 SYDVKM. This CDR3 region has 13 residues. CDR3 bases: TGTGCCAGCAGATCGGGACTCCGGCAGCCCCAGCATTTT. Amino acid sequence: CASRSGLRQPQHF.

This clonotype has a handful of counts. The gene calls are TRBV11-2 and TRBJ2-1, with 10 bases that match TRBD1. The V and J ends lost 5 bases and 0 bases, in that order; junction bases with no gene match: 4. The CDR3 spans 16 residues. Germline CDR1 reads SGHAT; CDR2 reads FQNNGV. As DNA, the CDR3 is TGTGCCAGCAGCCCGAGGACAGGGGGCTCCTACAATGAGCAGTTCTTC. Amino acids: CASSPRTGGSYNEQFF. Full variable domain (remainder filled in from reference TRBV11-2 and TRBJ2-1): EAGVAQSPRYKIIEKRQSVAFWCNPISGHATLYWYQQILGQGPKLLIQFQNNGVVDDSQLPKDRFSAERLKGVDSTLKIQPAKLEDSAVYLCASSPRTGGSYNEQFFGPGTRLTVL.

The rearrangement joins TRBV7-2 to TRBJ1-1; 7 nucleotides line up with TRBD1. The CDR3 consists of 14 residues. Trimming took 2 bases from V and 5 from J; bases not matched to a gene: 5. CDR1 is SGHTA, CDR2 FQGNSA, per germline. CDR3 nucleotide sequence: TGTGCCAGCAGCTTAAGGGGGCAAGATACTGAAGCTTTCTTT. Residues: CASSLRGQDTEAFF.

To note about this clonotype: Because it lacks the conserved phenylalanine or tryptophan at the end, this CDR3 is likely a read error. This chain connects TRBV29-1 to TRBJ1-1, with D uncertain. The CDR3 runs 14 residues. CDR1 is SQVTM and CDR2 is ANQGSEA in the germline V gene. Deletions cut 3 bases from V and 7 bases from J, with 18 bases between. The CDR3 DNA sequence: TGCAGCGTTGAGGACCCAGTTCCGCCAGTTGAAGCTTTCCTT. It encodes CSVEDPVPPVEAFL.

This clonotype was picked up one time. V is TRBV29-1 and J is TRBJ1-4; 9 bases are a match to TRBD1. V trimming: 6 bases; J trimming: 6 bases; junction bases outside the gene matches: 14. The CDR3 has 16 amino acids. Germline V lookup: CDR1 SQVTM, CDR2 ANQGSEA. CDR3 nucleotide sequence: TGCAGCGTAATGACAGGGGGATTGCTTCTATATGAAAAACTGTTTTTT. Translation: CSVMTGGLLLYEKLFF.

This chain's CDR3 is CSVEMRDWIALANGYTF. The CDR3, as DNA: TGCAGCGTTGAAATGCGGGATTGGATAGCTCTCGCAAATGGCTACACCTTC. This rearrangement joins TRBV29-1 to TRBJ1-2; no firm D call. The CDR3 loop spans 17 amino acids. Trimming took 2 bases from V and 6 from J, leaving 25 bases between them. Germline V gene lookup returns CDR1 SQVTM and CDR2 ANQGSEA.

This clonotype appeared a few times. The chain uses TRBV12-3 or TRBV12-4 and TRBJ2-7; tentatively, D is TRBD2 (6 bases). The CDR3 is 15 residues long. V gave up 7 bases and J gave up 2 bases, with 18 bases separating them. The CDR3 is CASMGVGGKAYEQYF. In nucleotides, the CDR3 is TGTGCCAGCATGGGGGTAGGAGGGAAAGCCTACGAGCAGTACTTC.

This clonotype occurred a few times. V is TRBV3-1 and J is TRBJ2-7, with 10 bases identical to TRBD2. The CDR3 is 15 amino acids. The V gene's germline CDR1 is LGHDT and CDR2 YNNKEL (reference sequence). The V and J ends lost 2 bases and 3 bases, in that order; junction bases with no gene match: 4. The CDR3 loop is CASSQWTSGHYEQYF. As DNA, the CDR3 is TGTGCCAGCAGCCAATGGACTAGCGGACACTACGAGCAGTACTTC.

The V and J genes are TRBV18 and TRBJ1-2, with TRBD1 identical over 8 bases. The germline V gene encodes CDR1 KGHSH and CDR2 LQKENI. The CDR3 loop spans 15 amino acids. The V gene end was trimmed by 3 bases and the J gene end by 6 bases; junction bases not matched to a gene: 9. The CDR3 DNA reads as TGTGCCAGCTCACCCGTACGGACAGGGAGAGATGGCTACACCTTC. Its protein is CASSPVRTGRDGYTF.

The chain is built from TRBV28 and TRBJ2-1; no reliable D call. V dropped 7 bases and J dropped 13 bases, with 17 bases sitting between them. Germline V lookup: CDR1 MDHEN, CDR2 SYDVKM. The CDR3 is 12 residues long. This CDR3 reads CASKDPSFPQFF. CDR3 nucleotide sequence: TGTGCCAGCAAGGACCCGTCTTTTCCCCAGTTCTTC.